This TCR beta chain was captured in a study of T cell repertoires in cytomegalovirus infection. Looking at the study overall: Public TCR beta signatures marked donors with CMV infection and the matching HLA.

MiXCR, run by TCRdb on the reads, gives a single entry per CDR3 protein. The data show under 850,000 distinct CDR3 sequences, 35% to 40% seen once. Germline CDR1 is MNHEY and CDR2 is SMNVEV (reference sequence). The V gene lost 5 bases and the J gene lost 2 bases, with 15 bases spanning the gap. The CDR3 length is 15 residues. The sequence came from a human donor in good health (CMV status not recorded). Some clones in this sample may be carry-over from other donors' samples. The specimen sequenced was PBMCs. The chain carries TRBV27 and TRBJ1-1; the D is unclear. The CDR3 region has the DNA TGTGCCAGCAGTCCTCGTAGCCTTCTTAACACTGAAGCTTTCTTT. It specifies CASSPRSLLNTEAFF.